The source of this T cell receptor (beta chain) is a study of blood T cell repertoires in COVID-19. Study-wide background: Some COVID-19 samples were acute and others convalescent; all came from the United States, Italy and Spain. From T cells, B-cell-depleted T cells, or PBMCs came the material, which was cDNA or gDNA.

V lost 0 bases and J 6 bases, leaving 11 bases between the germline ends. The germline CDR1 and CDR2 sequences are MGHRA and YSYEKL. CDR3 length: 15 amino acids. As handled by the study authors: Reference gene primer amplification gave estimated nucleated cell counts. The assay was immunoSEQ multiplex PCR, and TCRdb's table has in-frame clones only and misses some. Clone size and the V and J calls come from that table; the DNA yielded D and trimming. In the table there are around 700,000 clones, 70% to 90% of which are singletons. The sequenced sample was peripheral blood. The receptor comes from a woman between 18 and 30 years old with acute or convalescent COVID-19. This chain uses TRBV4-1 with TRBJ2-2, with no clear D. In DNA, the CDR3 is TGCGCCAGCAGCCAAGATGGTAGCTCCCCCGGGGAGCTGTTTTTT. This encodes CASSQDGSSPGELFF.